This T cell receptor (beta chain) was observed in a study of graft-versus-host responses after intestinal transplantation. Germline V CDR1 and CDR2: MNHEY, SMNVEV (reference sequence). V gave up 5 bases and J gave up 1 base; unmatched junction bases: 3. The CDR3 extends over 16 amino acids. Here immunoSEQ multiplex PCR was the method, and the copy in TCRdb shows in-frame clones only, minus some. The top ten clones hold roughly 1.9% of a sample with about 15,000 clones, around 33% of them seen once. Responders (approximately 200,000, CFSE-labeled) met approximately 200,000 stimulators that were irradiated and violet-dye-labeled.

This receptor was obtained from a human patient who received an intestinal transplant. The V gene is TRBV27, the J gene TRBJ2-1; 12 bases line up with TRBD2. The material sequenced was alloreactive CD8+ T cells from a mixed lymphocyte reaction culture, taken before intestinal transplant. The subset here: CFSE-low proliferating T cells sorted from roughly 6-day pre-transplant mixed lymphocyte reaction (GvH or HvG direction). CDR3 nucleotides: TGTGCCAGCAGTCTAGGGACTAGCGGGTCCTACAATGAGCAGTTCTTC. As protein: CASSLGTSGSYNEQFF.